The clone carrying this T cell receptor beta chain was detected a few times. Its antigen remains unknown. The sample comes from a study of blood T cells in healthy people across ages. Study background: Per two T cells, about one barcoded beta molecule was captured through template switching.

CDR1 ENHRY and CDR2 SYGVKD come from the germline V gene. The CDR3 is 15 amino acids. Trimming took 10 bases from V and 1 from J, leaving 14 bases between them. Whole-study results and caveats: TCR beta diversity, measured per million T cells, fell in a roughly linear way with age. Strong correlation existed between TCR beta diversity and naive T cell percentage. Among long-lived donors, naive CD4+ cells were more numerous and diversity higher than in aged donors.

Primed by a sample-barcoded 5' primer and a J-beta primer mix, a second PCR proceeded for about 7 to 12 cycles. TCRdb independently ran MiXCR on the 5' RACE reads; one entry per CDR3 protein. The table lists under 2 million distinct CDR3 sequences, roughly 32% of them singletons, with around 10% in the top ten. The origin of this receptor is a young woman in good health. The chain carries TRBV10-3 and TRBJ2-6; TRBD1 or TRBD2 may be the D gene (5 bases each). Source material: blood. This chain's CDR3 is CASGTESSGANVLTF. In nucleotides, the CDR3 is TGTGCCAGTGGGACGGAATCGTCTGGGGCCAACGTCCTGACTTTC.